Following are 10 T cell receptor beta chains from one sample sequenced in a study of regulatory T cells in long-lasting Graves disease. As to time point: newly diagnosed GD, antithyroid drugs for less than 3 months. Preparation of the TCR library used RNA extracted from PBMCs. The authors built TCR beta libraries using iRepertoire HTBI primers and Arm-PCR of CDR3 regions. Via MiXCR, TCRdb re-called the multiplex PCR reads, giving one row per CDR3 protein. The sample has approximately 460,000 distinct CDR3 sequences, about a sixth seen once. This sample also belongs to another study, concerning T cells in Graves' hyperthyroidism and ophthalmopathy.

The source material was peripheral blood mononuclear cells (PBMCs), sampled at new diagnosis, from a patient treated with antithyroid drugs. These receptors all stem from a woman in her 30s with Graves disease.

This clonotype has at least ten counts. The CDR3 sequence is CSAAPPPDTQYF. The CDR3 DNA sequence: TGCAGTGCCGCTCCTCCCCCAGATACGCAGTATTTT. V gene TRBV20-1 combines with J gene TRBJ2-3, with D unresolved. Trimming removed 6 bases at V and 4 bases at J, with 11 bases between. The CDR3 spans 12 residues. Germline assignment: CDR1 DFQATT and CDR2 SNEGSKA (reference sequence).

This clonotype rates as medium-sized (0.01 to 0.1%). The V and J genes are TRBV28 and TRBJ2-1; D may be TRBD1 (6 bases). Between the trimmed V and J ends, which lost 9 bases and 15 bases, there was a span of 18 bases. Looked up from germline, CDR1 is MDHEN and CDR2 is SYDVKM. The CDR3 has 11 residues. Here the CDR3 DNA reads TGTGCCAGTGGGGACATTCGGTCGGGGTTCTTC. The encoded protein is CASGDIRSGFF.

This clonotype was counted at least ten times. This sequence joins TRBV30 and TRBJ2-5, with 15 bases aligning to TRBD2. Germline loops: CDR1 GTSNPN, CDR2 SVGIG (reference sequence). The CDR3 extends over 15 amino acids. V shed 5 bases and J 5 bases; nucleotides not matched to a gene: 6. CDR3 protein: CAWGLAGGISETQYF. CDR3 bases: TGTGCCTGGGGACTAGCGGGAGGGATCAGTGAGACCCAGTACTTC. The whole variable domain, remainder taken from reference TRBV30 and TRBJ2-5, is SQTIHQWPATLVQPVGSPLSLECTVEGTSNPNLYWYRQAAGRGLQLLFYSVGIGQISSEVPQNLSASRPQDRQFILSSKKLLLSDSGFYLCAWGLAGGISETQYFGPGTRLLVL.

Only a few counts were recorded for this clonotype. The J gene is TRBJ1-4, the V gene TRBV2; 10 bases align to TRBD1. V dropped 2 bases and J dropped 6; count of bases not matched to a gene: 3. This CDR3 is 15 amino acids long. Germline assignment: CDR1 SNHLY and CDR2 FYNNEI. CDR3 amino acids: CASSEYGTGDEKLFF. The CDR3 DNA sequence: TGTGCCAGCAGTGAATATGGGACAGGGGATGAAAAACTGTTTTTT.

This chain joins TRBV6-2 or TRBV6-3 and TRBJ2-2; 11 bases are shared with TRBD1. CDR1 is MNHEY, CDR2 SVGEGT, per germline. V trimming: 6 bases; J trimming: 6 bases; junction bases outside the gene matches: 6. CDR3 length: 15 amino acids. CDR3 loop: CASSTGTGGSGELFF. The CDR3 DNA sequence: TGTGCCAGCAGCACCGGGACAGGGGGTTCCGGGGAGCTGTTTTTT.

This clonotype was picked up many times. The chain couples TRBV6-1 to TRBJ1-1; 8 bases line up with TRBD1. The V and J ends lost 6 bases and 4 bases, in that order; junction bases with no gene match: 10. Germline loops: CDR1 MNHNS, CDR2 SASEGT. CDR3 size: 15 residues. The CDR3 loop is CASRPQGQGLTEAFF. CDR3 nucleotide sequence: TGTGCCAGCAGACCTCAAGGACAGGGACTCACTGAAGCTTTCTTT.

This clonotype was counted at least ten times. The V call is TRBV28, the J call TRBJ2-1, with a weak D call TRBD1 (7 bases). Germline values: CDR1 MDHEN, CDR2 SYDVKM. This CDR3 comprises 15 residues. Trimming shortened V by 4 bases and J by 1 base, and 11 bases separated the two germline ends. CDR3 DNA: TGTGCCAGCAGTTCCCAGGGGGGTTCCTACAATGAGCAGTTCTTC. It codes for CASSSQGGSYNEQFF.

The sample holds many counts of this clonotype. This chain links TRBV10-3 with TRBJ2-2, with D maybe TRBD2 (6 bases). The CDR3 runs to 16 residues. CDR1 ENHRY and CDR2 SYGVKD come from the germline V gene. V was cut by 3 bases and J by 2 bases, with 13 bases left in between. The CDR3 bases are TGTGCCATCAGTGATCCCCTAGCGAACAACACCGGGGAGCTGTTTTTT. Its translation is CAISDPLANNTGELFF.

Ten or more counts support this clonotype. The rearrangement joins TRBV5-1 to TRBJ2-7; no definite D call. Germline V lookup: CDR1 SGHRS, CDR2 YFSETQ. The CDR3 consists of 14 residues. V was trimmed by 4 bases and J by 4 bases, leaving 15 bases between them. The CDR3 bases are TGCGCCAGCAGCGCCCAAGGCGGAGTGTACGAGCAGTACTTC. Its translation is CASSAQGGVYEQYF. The complete variable domain, with remaining parts taken from reference TRBV5-1 and TRBJ2-7, reads KAGVTQTPRYLIKTRGQQVTLSCSPISGHRSVSWYQQTPGQGLQFLFEYFSETQRNKGNFPGRFSGRQFSNSRSEMNVSTLELGDSALYLCASSAQGGVYEQYFGPGTRLTVT.

Many counts were recorded for this clonotype. V gene TRBV11-3 combines with J gene TRBJ2-1; TRBD1 aligns across 7 bases. The CDR3 runs 12 residues. Germline V lookup: CDR1 SGHNT, CDR2 YENEEA. The V gene end was trimmed by 5 bases and the J gene end by 9 bases; junction bases not matched to a gene: 4. CDR3 amino acids: CASSLTGFEQFF. For the CDR3, the DNA is TGTGCCAGCAGCCTGACAGGGTTTGAGCAGTTCTTC.